The source of this TCR beta chain is a study of blood T cell repertoires in COVID-19. Study-level background: The cDNA or gDNA used as material had been derived from T cells, B-cell-depleted T cells, or PBMCs.

Germline CDR1 SGDLS, CDR2 YYNGEE. With 3 bases clipped from V and 6 bases from J, the junction kept 6 bases outside the gene matches. The CDR3 loop spans 15 amino acids. Method: immunoSEQ multiplex PCR; TCRdb's copy keeps in-frame clones and lacks some. The repertoire holds 200,000 to 250,000 clones, with over 80% as singletons. The chain links TRBV9 to TRBJ1-6; TRBD1 matches 7 bases. The TCR sequence derives from a man aged 25 to 40 who had recovered from COVID-19. The specimen sequenced was peripheral blood. CDR3 coding DNA: TGTGCCAGCAGCGGCGCCGGGACAGTTAATTCACCCCTCCACTTT. Protein: CASSGAGTVNSPLHF.